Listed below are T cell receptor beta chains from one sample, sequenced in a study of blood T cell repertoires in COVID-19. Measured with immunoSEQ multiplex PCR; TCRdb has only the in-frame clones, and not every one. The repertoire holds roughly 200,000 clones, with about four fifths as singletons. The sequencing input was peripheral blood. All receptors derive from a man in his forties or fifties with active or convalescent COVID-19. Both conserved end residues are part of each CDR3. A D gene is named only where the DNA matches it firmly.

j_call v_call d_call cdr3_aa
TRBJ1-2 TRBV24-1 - CATSDLDHSGQGYTF
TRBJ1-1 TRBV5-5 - CASSPARQVRNTEAFF
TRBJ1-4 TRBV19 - CASRASWSHNEKLFF
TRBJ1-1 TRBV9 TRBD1 CASSAWGTGNTEAFF
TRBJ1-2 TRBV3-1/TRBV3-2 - CASSQDQGVIGGYTF
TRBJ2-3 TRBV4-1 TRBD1 CASSQPGQGSTDTQYF
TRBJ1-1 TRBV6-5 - CASGGRGTEAFF
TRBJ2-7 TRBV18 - CASSQDSSYEQYF
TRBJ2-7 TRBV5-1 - CASSLAPAYEQYF
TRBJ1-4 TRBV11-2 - CASSLNQGRGEKLFF
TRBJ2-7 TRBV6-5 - CASSYSGNSYEQYF
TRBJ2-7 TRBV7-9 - CASSGPPTEEQYF
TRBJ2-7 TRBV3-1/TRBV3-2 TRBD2 CASRRTSGRSYEQYF
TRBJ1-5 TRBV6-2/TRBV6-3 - CASSAQGRQPQHF
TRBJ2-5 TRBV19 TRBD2 CASSSAGRDQETQYF
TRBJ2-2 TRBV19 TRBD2 CASRTSGSLGELFF